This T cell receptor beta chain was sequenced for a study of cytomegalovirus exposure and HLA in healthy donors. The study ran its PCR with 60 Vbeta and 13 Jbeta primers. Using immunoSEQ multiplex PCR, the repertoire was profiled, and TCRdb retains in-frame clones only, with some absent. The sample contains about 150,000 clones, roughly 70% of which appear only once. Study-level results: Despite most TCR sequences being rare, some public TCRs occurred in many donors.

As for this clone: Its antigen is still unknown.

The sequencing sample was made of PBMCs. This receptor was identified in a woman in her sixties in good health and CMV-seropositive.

The CDR3 DNA reads TGTGCCAGCAGCCCCGAGGGGTTTGCGGGAGGGCTCGACGAGCAGTACTTC. It is translated as CASSPEGFAGGLDEQYF. J is TRBJ2-7 and V is TRBV7-2; 9 bases are shared with TRBD2. After removal of 5 bases from V and 5 bases from J, the junction contained 16 bases not matched to a gene. The CDR3 runs to 17 residues. Germline V CDR1 and CDR2: SGHTA, FQGNSA.